The 8 T cell receptor beta chains below were found in one sample sequenced in a study of tumor-infiltrating lymphocytes in primary liver carcinoma. It was from about 20-30 mg of unsorted bulk tissue that RNA and DNA were co-extracted. Production of TCR beta cDNA used approximately 0.45 ug total RNA together with a constant-region primer. Library construction for TCR beta comprised three nested multiplex PCR rounds performed with slightly modified ARM-PCR. It was with TRBV1-TRBV30 forward primers and a C-beta reverse primer that the first two PCR rounds were run, at around 11 cycles each. TCRdb analysed the multiplex PCR reads with MiXCR anew, one entry per CDR3 protein. The sample consists of more than 95,000 distinct CDR3 sequences, roughly three fifths of them appearing once. What was sequenced was liver tumor tissue from sampling region 3. Subset in this sample: tumor region T3, left-lateral pole. The receptors were gathered from a woman aged 60-75 years with primary liver carcinoma and hepatitis B virus infection.

As concerns this clonotype: A much more abundant neighbour one base away suggests this may be a read error. The chain couples TRBV5-1 to TRBJ2-2; D is possibly TRBD2 (5 bases). This CDR3 region has 18 residues. Germline CDR1 SGHRS, CDR2 YFSETQ. CDR3 region: CASNLDPTRITDTGELFF. CDR3 bases: TGCGCCAGCAACTTGGATCCAACTAGGATCACAGATACCGGGGAGCTGTTTTTT.

This clonotype has a count of ten or more. The chain recombines TRBV5-4 with TRBJ2-5, with a weak D call TRBD2 (6 bases). CDR3 length equals 15 residues. V was trimmed by 0 bases and J by 4 bases, leaving 13 bases between them. From germline, CDR1 is SGHNT and CDR2 YYREEE (reference sequence). In DNA form, the CDR3 reads TGTGCCAGCAGCTTGGTGGCGGGGCTTCCAGAGACCCAGTACTTC. This gives the protein CASSLVAGLPETQYF.

This clonotype occurred a few times. A read error may produce the germline difference seen at one junction end. The chain couples TRBV7-8 to TRBJ2-3; D is perhaps TRBD1 or TRBD2 (5 bases each). The CDR3 sequence is 16 residues long. Germline V CDR1 and CDR2: SGHVS, FQNEAQ. CDR3 residues: CASSLAGTGSTDTRYF. DNA for the CDR3: TGTGCCAGCAGCTTAGCGGGGACGGGATCCACAGATACGCGGTATTTT.

At least ten counts were recorded for this clonotype. The chain employs TRBV12-3 or TRBV12-4 and TRBJ1-6, with TRBD1 matching 9 bases. There are 15 residues in the CDR3. Trimming removed 7 bases from V and 9 bases from J; junction bases left unmatched: 10. CDR3: CASTHRDRESSPLHF. The CDR3 DNA sequence: TGTGCCAGCACCCACCGGGACAGGGAAAGTTCACCCCTCCACTTT.

The chain employs TRBV18 and TRBJ2-7; D is perhaps TRBD1 (5 bases). The V end lost 4 bases, the J end lost 9 bases, and 13 bases lay between the germline ends. Germline V gives CDR1 KGHSH, CDR2 LQKENI. The length of the CDR3 is 12 residues. The CDR3: CASSQGSLGQYF. CDR3 DNA: TGTGCCAGCTCACAGGGGTCACTTGGGCAGTACTTC.

V usage is TRBV5-5 and J usage is TRBJ1-2, with D tentatively TRBD1 (5 bases). The germline V gene has CDR1 SGHKS and CDR2 YYEKEE (reference sequence). The germline V and J ends were trimmed by 5 bases and 7 bases, with 21 bases remaining between them. The CDR3 loop spans 15 amino acids. The CDR3 coding sequence is TGTGCCAGCAGTCCTTGGATCTCGGGGGGAGGTGGCTACACCTTC. Protein: CASSPWISGGGGYTF.

In this sample, this clonotype turned up many times. J is TRBJ2-7 and V is TRBV4-1; 8 bases line up with TRBD1. The V segment lost 2 bases and the J segment 9 bases; nucleotides outside the gene matches: 12. The CDR3 runs 15 residues. Germline assignment: CDR1 MGHRA and CDR2 YSYEKL. This chain's CDR3 is CASSQPPGQEVRQYF. Written as DNA, the CDR3 is TGCGCCAGCAGCCAACCTCCGGGACAGGAAGTCCGGCAGTACTTC.

This clonotype was picked up many times. The rearrangement uses TRBV28 and TRBJ1-5; D remains unclear. Germline loops: CDR1 MDHEN, CDR2 SYDVKM. Trimming removed 3 bases at V and 0 bases at J, with 6 bases between. The length of the CDR3 is 14 residues. CDR3 loop: CASSFRPSNQPQHF. In DNA form, the CDR3 reads TGTGCCAGCAGTTTTCGACCTAGCAATCAGCCCCAGCATTTT.